Listed below are T cell receptor beta chains from one sample, sequenced in a study of blood T cell repertoires in COVID-19. Method: immunoSEQ multiplex PCR; TCRdb's copy keeps in-frame clones and lacks some. The sample consists of approximately 240,000 clones, about 85% of them appearing once. The sequenced material came from PBMCs or T cells enriched from blood (not recorded which). The receptors shown here come from a woman in her twenties or thirties with acute COVID-19. CDR3s include the opening cysteine and the closing phenylalanine or tryptophan. A D gene is named only where the DNA matches it firmly. Expanded clones get a size class; other rows say once, few or many, or leave the size out.

D: TRBD1
size: .
J: TRBJ1-5
V: TRBV29-1
DNA: TGCAGCGTTGTACCAGGGGGCGGCAATCAGCCCCAGCATTTT
CDR3: CSVVPGGGNQPQHF

D: TRBD1
size: .
J: TRBJ1-5
V: TRBV23-1
DNA: TGCGCCAGCATCCCCGACAGGGACAATCAGCCCCAGCATTTT
CDR3: CASIPDRDNQPQHF

D: .
size: .
J: TRBJ1-1
V: TRBV11-3
DNA: TGTGCCAGCAGCTTTACAGGGAACACTGAAGCTTTCTTT
CDR3: CASSFTGNTEAFF

D: TRBD1
size: .
J: TRBJ1-3
V: TRBV28
DNA: TGTGCCAGCAGTTTGGACAGGGGTACTGGAAACACCATATATTTT
CDR3: CASSLDRGTGNTIYF

D: TRBD2
size: .
J: TRBJ2-3
V: TRBV2
DNA: TGTGCCAGCAGACGCCTAGCGGGAGGGCCCACAGATACGCAGTATTTT
CDR3: CASRRLAGGPTDTQYF

D: TRBD1
size: few
J: TRBJ1-5
V: TRBV7-6
DNA: TGTGCCAGCAGCTTAGATATGGGACAGGCCAATCAGCCCCAGCATTTT
CDR3: CASSLDMGQANQPQHF

D: .
size: .
J: TRBJ2-5
V: TRBV7-9
DNA: TGTGCCAGCAGCCAAACAGGGTTGGTTTGGGAGACCCAGTACTTC
CDR3: CASSQTGLVWETQYF

D: .
size: .
J: TRBJ1-6
V: TRBV5-1
DNA: TGCGCCAGCAGCTTAGCCATCTCCTATAATTCACCCCTCCACTTT
CDR3: CASSLAISYNSPLHF

D: TRBD1
size: .
J: TRBJ2-7
V: TRBV7-9
DNA: TGTGCCAGCAGCCTAGGTGAGGGGGCCTCCTACGAGCAGTACTTC
CDR3: CASSLGEGASYEQYF

D: TRBD2
size: .
J: TRBJ2-1
V: TRBV6-5
DNA: TGTGCCAGCAGTTACTCGGCTAGCGGATACAATGAGCAGTTCTTC
CDR3: CASSYSASGYNEQFF

D: TRBD2
size: .
J: TRBJ2-1
V: TRBV2
DNA: TGTGCCAGCACTAGCGGACGTCTACCCTGGGGGAATGAGCAGTTCTTC
CDR3: CASTSGRLPWGNEQFF

D: TRBD1
size: .
J: TRBJ1-3
V: TRBV9
DNA: TGTGCCAGCAGCGGACCGGACAGGGGAAACACCATATATTTT
CDR3: CASSGPDRGNTIYF

D: TRBD1
size: .
J: TRBJ1-5
V: TRBV28
DNA: TGTGCCAGCAAAACAGGGGGCCGCAATCAGCCCCAGCATTTT
CDR3: CASKTGGRNQPQHF

D: TRBD1
size: .
J: TRBJ1-2
V: TRBV2
DNA: TGTGCCAGCAGTGAGTTGACAGGGGACGGCTACACCTTC
CDR3: CASSELTGDGYTF

D: .
size: once
J: TRBJ1-1
V: TRBV6-5
DNA: TGTGCCAGCAGGCCTCGTGGGGGGATGAACACTGAAGCTTTCTTT
CDR3: CASRPRGGMNTEAFF

D: TRBD1
size: .
J: TRBJ1-4
V: TRBV18
DNA: TGTGCCAGCTCGCAAACAGGGGGGAGAAATGAAAAACTGTTTTTT
CDR3: CASSQTGGRNEKLFF

D: TRBD1
size: .
J: TRBJ1-2
V: TRBV7-2
DNA: TGTGCCAGCAGCTTATCGGGAAGAAACAGGGGGCATGGCTACACCTTC
CDR3: CASSLSGRNRGHGYTF